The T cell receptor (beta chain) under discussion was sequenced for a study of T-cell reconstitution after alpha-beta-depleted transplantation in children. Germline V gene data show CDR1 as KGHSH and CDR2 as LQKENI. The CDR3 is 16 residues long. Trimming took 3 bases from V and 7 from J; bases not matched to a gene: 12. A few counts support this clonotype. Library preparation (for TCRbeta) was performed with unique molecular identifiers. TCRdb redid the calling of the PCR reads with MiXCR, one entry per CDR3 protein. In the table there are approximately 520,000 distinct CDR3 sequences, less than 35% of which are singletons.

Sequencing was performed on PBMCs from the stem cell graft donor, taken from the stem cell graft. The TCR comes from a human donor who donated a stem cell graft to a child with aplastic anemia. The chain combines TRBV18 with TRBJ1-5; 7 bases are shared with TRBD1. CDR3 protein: CASSPNRQGKTQPQHF. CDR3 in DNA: TGTGCCAGCTCACCGAATCGACAGGGAAAGACCCAGCCCCAGCATTTT.